This T cell receptor (beta chain) was recovered during a study of T cell responses to AZD1222 COVID-19 vaccine. Remarks on this clone: Its cognate antigen is unknown.

Libraries were prepared by immunoSEQ multiplex PCR; TCRdb keeps only in-frame clonotypes and omits some of them. The profile shows approximately 130,000 clones, 90% of them singletons. Study outcomes and limitations: Spike-specific TCR repertoires showed rising breadth and depth after two AZD1222 doses. Spike-wide vaccine-associated CD4 TCRs dominated at 160-218 and 743-854.

The germline V gene has CDR1 MDHEN and CDR2 SYDVKM. The trim removed 4 bases at V and 6 bases at J, leaving 10 bases unmatched. There are 16 residues in the CDR3. The rearrangement uses TRBV28 and TRBJ1-5, with 9 bases aligning to TRBD1. The receptor's source is an adult in good health. The sequences come from peripheral blood, collected on day 0 of AZD1222 vaccination. CDR3 in amino acids: CASSSLGQGTTQPQHF. Written as DNA, the CDR3 is TGTGCCAGCAGTTCGCTTGGACAGGGGACGACTCAGCCCCAGCATTTT.